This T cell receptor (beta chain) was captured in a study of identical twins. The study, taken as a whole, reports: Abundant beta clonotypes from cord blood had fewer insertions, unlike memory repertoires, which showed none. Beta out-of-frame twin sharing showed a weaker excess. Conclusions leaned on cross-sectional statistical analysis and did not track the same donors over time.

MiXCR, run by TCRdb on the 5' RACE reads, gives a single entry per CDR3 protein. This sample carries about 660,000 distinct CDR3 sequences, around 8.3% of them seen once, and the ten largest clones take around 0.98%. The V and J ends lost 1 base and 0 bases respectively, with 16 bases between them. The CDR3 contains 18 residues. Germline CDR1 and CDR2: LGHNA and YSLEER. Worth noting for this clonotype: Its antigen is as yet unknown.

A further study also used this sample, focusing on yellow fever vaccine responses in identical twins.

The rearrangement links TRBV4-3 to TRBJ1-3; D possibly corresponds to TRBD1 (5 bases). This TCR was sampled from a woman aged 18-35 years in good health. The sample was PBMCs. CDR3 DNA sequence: TGCGCCAGCAGCCAAGGGAACGAGGGACGTAACTCTGGAAACACCATATATTTT. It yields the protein CASSQGNEGRNSGNTIYF.